These 24 T cell receptor beta chains originate from one sample sequenced in a study of blood T cells in healthy people across ages. The authors ran a second PCR of roughly 6 to 11 cycles using a sample-barcoded 5' primer and a J-beta primer mix. MiXCR, run by TCRdb on the 5' RACE reads, gives a single entry per CDR3 protein. The table includes 1.5 million to 2 million distinct CDR3 sequences, about 49% detected once. Sequencing was carried out using blood. The receptors originated from a woman between 35 and 50 years old in good health.

A single count supports this clonotype. This chain uses TRBV4-1 with TRBJ2-1, with 9 bases matching TRBD2. V gave up 0 bases and J gave up 5 bases; unmatched junction bases: 8. CDR1 MGHRA and CDR2 YSYEKL come from the germline V gene. The CDR3 has 17 residues. The CDR3 bases are TGCGCCAGCAGCCAAGATGTGCGGGGGGGCCTCAACAATGAGCAGTTCTTC. This encodes CASSQDVRGGLNNEQFF.

This chain uses TRBV12-3 or TRBV12-4 with TRBJ2-1; a weak D match, TRBD2 (6 bases). This CDR3 is built from 14 residues. V dropped 7 bases and J dropped 6 bases, with 16 bases sitting between them. CDR3 sequence: CASITTEEGNEQFF. The CDR3, as DNA: TGTGCCAGCATCACGACGGAGGAGGGCAATGAGCAGTTCTTC.

The rearrangement links TRBV24-1 to TRBJ2-3; D tentatively reads TRBD1 or TRBD2 (5 bases each). The germline CDR1 and CDR2 sequences are KGHDR and SFDVKD. Trimming removed 1 base at V and 4 bases at J, with 8 bases between. This CDR3 is 14 amino acids long. In DNA form, the CDR3 reads TGTGCCACCAGTGATTTCCGGGGACCAGATACGCAGTATTTT. It specifies CATSDFRGPDTQYF.

This chain uses TRBV6-1 with TRBJ2-5; D is unclear. This CDR3 is 13 amino acids long. Germline CDR1 is MNHNS and CDR2 is SASEGT. V lost 2 bases and J lost 7, with 11 bases in between. The CDR3 DNA reads TGTGCCAGCAGTGAATTGGCACCTGGGACCCAGTACTTC. It specifies CASSELAPGTQYF.

The rearrangement joins TRBV4-1 to TRBJ2-7; 7 positions agree with TRBD1. The J call may be in error: the DNA end matches TRBJ2-5 better. Germline V gene data show CDR1 as MGHRA and CDR2 as YSYEKL. The CDR3 sequence is 15 residues long. The CDR3, as DNA: TGCGCCAGCAGCCAAGAACAGGGGATGGGAGAGACCCAGTACTTC. Its protein product is CASSQEQGMGETQYF.

The rearrangement links TRBV12-3 or TRBV12-4 to TRBJ2-4, with a possible D match to TRBD2 (5 bases). CDR3 length: 11 amino acids. The V end lost 5 bases, the J end lost 11 bases, and 10 bases lay between the germline ends. As DNA, the CDR3 is TGTGCCAGCAGTACCCGAGGGCTTCAGTACTTC. Its translation is CASSTRGLQYF.

The chain uses TRBV7-2 and TRBJ2-3, with TRBD2 identical over 7 bases. The trim removed 5 bases at V and 0 bases at J, leaving 11 bases unmatched. The germline V gene encodes CDR1 SGHTA and CDR2 FQGNSA. The CDR3 length is 17 residues. This CDR3 is CASSGLKSGVSTDTQYF. As DNA, the CDR3 is TGTGCCAGCAGCGGACTAAAAAGCGGGGTGAGCACAGATACGCAGTATTTT.

The chain links TRBV7-9 to TRBJ2-3, with a weak D call TRBD1 (5 bases). Germline V gene data show CDR1 as SEHNR and CDR2 as FQNEAQ (reference sequence). CDR3 length: 17 residues. V lost 0 bases, J lost 2 bases, and 15 bases lay in between. The CDR3 sequence is CASSLALKDISTDTQYF. CDR3 coding DNA: TGTGCCAGCAGCTTAGCCCTAAAGGACATTTCCACAGATACGCAGTATTTT.

This sequence joins TRBV5-6 and TRBJ1-2, with 10 bases matching TRBD1. The CDR3 extends over 16 amino acids. The V gene's germline CDR1 is SGHDT and CDR2 YYEEEE. The junction had 10 bases not matched to a gene; V was cut back by 4 bases and J by 4 bases. CDR3 sequence: CASSERWTGGSYGYTF. The CDR3 nucleotides are TGTGCCAGCAGCGAGCGGTGGACAGGGGGATCCTATGGCTACACCTTC.

Remarks on this clonotype: One end of the junction fails to match germline, which may point to a read error. The chain carries TRBV20-1 and TRBJ2-7; a weak D match, TRBD1 (6 bases). Germline V CDR1 and CDR2: DFQATT, SNEGSKA (reference sequence). This CDR3 region has 15 residues. The CDR3 DNA is TGCAGTGCCACCCTATTATCCAGGGGCGTCTACGAGCGGTACTTC. Translation: CSATLLSRGVYERYF.

This clonotype was counted once. The V and J genes are TRBV20-1 and TRBJ1-2; TRBD1 matches at 7 bases. CDR1 and CDR2 (germline): DFQATT, SNEGSKA (reference sequence). Trimming removed 3 bases from V and 3 bases from J; junction bases left unmatched: 10. The CDR3 runs 15 residues. Written as DNA, the CDR3 is TGCAGTGCTAGGGCCAGACAGGGAAACGACTATGGCTACACCTTC. This gives the protein CSARARQGNDYGYTF.

The V gene is TRBV28, the J gene TRBJ2-4, with 8 bases lining up with TRBD1. Matching the DNA end better, TRBJ2-7 makes the J call doubtful. The CDR3 sequence is 16 residues long. Germline CDR1 reads MDHEN; CDR2 reads SYDVKM. CDR3 sequence (DNA): TGTGCCAGCAGCAAACCAGGGGGCTTGGTTCCCTACGAGCAGTACTTC. Translation: CASSKPGGLVPYEQYF.

V usage is TRBV25-1 and J usage is TRBJ1-6; 10 bases are a match to TRBD1. CDR3 length: 17 residues. V was pared by 8 bases and J by 2 bases, with 9 bases of the junction left unmatched. The germline V gene has CDR1 MGHDK and CDR2 SYGVNS. This chain's CDR3 is CASVGQGDGAYNSPLHF. CDR3 bases: TGTGCCAGCGTTGGACAGGGGGATGGGGCCTATAATTCACCCCTCCACTTT.

Only a few counts were recorded for this clonotype. V is TRBV6-5 and J is TRBJ1-2; TRBD1 aligns across 8 bases. The CDR3 spans 15 residues. The V and J ends lost 0 bases and 7 bases, in that order; junction bases with no gene match: 7. Germline CDR1 MNHEY, CDR2 SVGAGI. The CDR3 DNA reads TGTGCCAGCAGTTACTCAACAGGGGGGCCCTCTGGCTACACCTTC. This translates into CASSYSTGGPSGYTF.

Details on this clonotype: One end of the junction is discordant with germline, which a read error may explain. The chain employs TRBV7-9 and TRBJ2-5; D is undetermined. CDR1 is SEHNR and CDR2 is FQNEAQ in the germline V gene (reference sequence). The CDR3 sequence is 16 residues long. CDR3 coding DNA: TGTGCCGGCAGCTTACGCCCCGGGCAGTCCGAAGAGACCCAGTACTTC. Translation: CAGSLRPGQSEETQYF.

This chain's CDR3 is CASRLVGHEQYF. The CDR3 DNA reads as TGTGCCAGCAGGTTGGTGGGGCACGAGCAGTACTTC. The chain links TRBV12-3 or TRBV12-4 to TRBJ2-5; D might be TRBD1 (5 bases). The J call may not be correct, given that the DNA end is closer to TRBJ2-7. The CDR3 consists of 12 residues.

The rearrangement joins TRBV3-1 to TRBJ1-5; 8 bases fit TRBD1. The V gene's germline CDR1 is LGHDT and CDR2 YNNKEL (reference sequence). This CDR3 has 18 amino acids. Trimming at V came to 3 bases and at J to 1 base, leaving 11 bases not matched to a gene. CDR3 region: CASSHVPGQVGSNQPQHF. The CDR3 nucleotides are TGTGCCAGCAGCCACGTCCCGGGACAGGTGGGGAGCAATCAGCCCCAGCATTTT.

This chain joins TRBV12-3 or TRBV12-4 and TRBJ1-2, with unresolved D. This CDR3 is built from 13 residues. The V end was cut by 3 bases, the J end by 1 base, with 6 bases between. CDR3 sequence reads: CASSFKINYGYTF. The CDR3 DNA reads as TGTGCCAGCAGTTTTAAGATTAACTATGGCTACACCTTC.

The chain links TRBV5-1 to TRBJ1-1; D remains ambiguous. From germline, CDR1 is SGHRS and CDR2 YFSETQ. V shed 4 bases and J shed 1 base, with 11 bases lying between them. CDR3 length: 14 amino acids. CDR3 region: CASSIVDKNTEAFF. CDR3 DNA sequence: TGCGCCAGCAGCATAGTCGACAAGAACACTGAAGCTTTCTTT. The full variable domain, with the rest looked up from reference TRBV5-1 and TRBJ1-1, is KAGVTQTPRYLIKTRGQQVTLSCSPISGHRSVSWYQQTPGQGLQFLFEYFSETQRNKGNFPGRFSGRQFSNSRSEMNVSTLELGDSALYLCASSIVDKNTEAFFGQGTRLTVV.

The J gene is TRBJ1-4, the V gene TRBV5-6, with 7 bases fitting TRBD1. Trimming at V came to 2 bases and at J to 10 bases, leaving 8 bases not matched to a gene. Germline V lookup: CDR1 SGHDT, CDR2 YYEEEE. The CDR3 has 14 amino acids. CDR3 sequence (DNA): TGTGCCAGCAGCTTAACAGGGGACTTAGGAAAACTGTTTTTT. Protein product: CASSLTGDLGKLFF.

In this sample, this clonotype turned up once. The V and J genes are TRBV12-5 and TRBJ2-1; 11 bases are shared with TRBD1. From germline, CDR1 is LGHNT and CDR2 FRNRAP. The CDR3 totals 16 residues. Trimming took 1 base from V and 6 from J; bases not matched to a gene: 5. CDR3: CASGLASGTGGNEQFF. The CDR3 DNA reads TGTGCTAGTGGTTTGGCCAGCGGGACAGGGGGCAATGAGCAGTTCTTC.

The table lists this clonotype with a few counts. The CDR3: CASRTGGTEGLFF. The CDR3 bases are TGTGCCAGCAGGACAGGGGGAACCGAGGGACTGTTTTTT. The genes are TRBV27 and TRBJ1-4, with 9 positions matching TRBD1. Trimming cost V 6 bases and J 13 bases; bases outside gene matches: 9. The CDR3 covers 13 residues. Germline V gene data show CDR1 as MNHEY and CDR2 as SMNVEV (reference sequence).

This chain joins TRBV7-8 and TRBJ2-1; D uncertain. The CDR3 length is 10 residues. Germline V CDR1 and CDR2: SGHVS, FQNEAQ. V gave up 10 bases and J gave up 6 bases, with 7 bases separating them. CDR3 loop: CATRTNEQFF. CDR3 DNA: TGTGCCACCCGGACCAATGAGCAGTTCTTC.

V usage is TRBV5-5 and J usage is TRBJ2-1; D is perhaps TRBD1 (5 bases). This CDR3 comprises 15 residues. V lost 7 bases and J 5 bases, leaving 19 bases between the germline ends. Germline V gives CDR1 SGHKS, CDR2 YYEKEE (reference sequence). The CDR3 DNA follows: TGTGCCAGCGAAGGGGCAGCGTTGCCAAACAATGAGCAGTTCTTC. Its protein is CASEGAALPNNEQFF. Based on the CDR3 plus reference TRBV5-5 and TRBJ2-1, the full variable domain is DAGVTQSPTHLIKTRGQQVTLRCSPISGHKSVSWYQQVLGQGPQFIFQYYEKEERGRGNFPDRFSARQFPNYSSELNVNALLLGDSALYLCASEGAALPNNEQFFGPGTRLTVL.